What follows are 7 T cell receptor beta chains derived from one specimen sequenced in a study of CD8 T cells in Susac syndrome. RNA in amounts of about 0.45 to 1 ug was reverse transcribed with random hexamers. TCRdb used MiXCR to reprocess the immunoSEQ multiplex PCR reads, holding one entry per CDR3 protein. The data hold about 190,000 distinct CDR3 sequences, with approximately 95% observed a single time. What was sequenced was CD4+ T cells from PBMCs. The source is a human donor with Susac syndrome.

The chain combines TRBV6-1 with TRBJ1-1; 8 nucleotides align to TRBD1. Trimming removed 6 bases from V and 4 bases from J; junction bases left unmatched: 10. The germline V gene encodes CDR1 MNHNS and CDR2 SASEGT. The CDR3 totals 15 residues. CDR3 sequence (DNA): TGTGCCAGCAGCCTAGGACAGGGAGGCGCCACTGAAGCTTTCTTT. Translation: CASSLGQGGATEAFF.

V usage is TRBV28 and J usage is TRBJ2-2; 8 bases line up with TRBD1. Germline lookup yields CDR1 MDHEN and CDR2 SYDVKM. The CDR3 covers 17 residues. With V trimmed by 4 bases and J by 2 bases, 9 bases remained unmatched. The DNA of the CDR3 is TGTGCCAGCAGTTACCCACTCGACAGGGGTAACACCGGGGAGCTGTTTTTT. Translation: CASSYPLDRGNTGELFF.

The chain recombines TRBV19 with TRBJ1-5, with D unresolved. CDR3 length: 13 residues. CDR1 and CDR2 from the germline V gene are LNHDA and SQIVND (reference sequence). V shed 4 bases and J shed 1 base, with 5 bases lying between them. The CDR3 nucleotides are TGTGCCAGTAGTAGCAGGAGCAATCAGCCCCAGCATTTT. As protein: CASSSRSNQPQHF. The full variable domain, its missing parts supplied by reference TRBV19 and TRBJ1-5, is DGGITQSPKYLFRKEGQNVTLSCEQNLNHDAMYWYRQDPGQGLRLIYYSQIVNDFQKGDIAEGYSVSREKKESFPLTVTSAQKNPTAFYLCASSSRSNQPQHFGDGTRLSIL.

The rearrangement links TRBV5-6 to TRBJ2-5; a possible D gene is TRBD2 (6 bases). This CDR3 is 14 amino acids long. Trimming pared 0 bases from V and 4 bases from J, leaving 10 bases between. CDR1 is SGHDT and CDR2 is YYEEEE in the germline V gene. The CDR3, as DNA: TGTGCCAGCAGCTTGGTGTTTAGCGGAGAGACCCAGTACTTC. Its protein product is CASSLVFSGETQYF.

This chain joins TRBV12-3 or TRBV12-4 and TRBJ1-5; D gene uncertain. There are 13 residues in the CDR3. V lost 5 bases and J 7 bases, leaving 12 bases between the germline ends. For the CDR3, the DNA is TGTGCCAGCAGTCGGCCGCCAGAGCAGCCCCAGCATTTT. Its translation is CASSRPPEQPQHF.

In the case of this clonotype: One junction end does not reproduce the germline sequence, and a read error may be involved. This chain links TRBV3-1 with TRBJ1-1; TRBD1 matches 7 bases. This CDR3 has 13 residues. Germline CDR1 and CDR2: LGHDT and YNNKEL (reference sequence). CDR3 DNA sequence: TGTGCCAGCACCCAAACAGGGGACACTGAAGCTTTCTTT. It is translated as CASTQTGDTEAFF.

CDR3 bases: TGCAGTGCAAGAACGCAGGGAGGCATTCAGTACTTC. This translates into CSARTQGGIQYF. V and J are TRBV20-1 and TRBJ2-4; D is perhaps TRBD2 (6 bases). Germline assignment: CDR1 DFQATT and CDR2 SNEGSKA (reference sequence). V was cut by 6 bases and J by 9 bases, with 15 bases left in between. This CDR3 is 12 amino acids long.